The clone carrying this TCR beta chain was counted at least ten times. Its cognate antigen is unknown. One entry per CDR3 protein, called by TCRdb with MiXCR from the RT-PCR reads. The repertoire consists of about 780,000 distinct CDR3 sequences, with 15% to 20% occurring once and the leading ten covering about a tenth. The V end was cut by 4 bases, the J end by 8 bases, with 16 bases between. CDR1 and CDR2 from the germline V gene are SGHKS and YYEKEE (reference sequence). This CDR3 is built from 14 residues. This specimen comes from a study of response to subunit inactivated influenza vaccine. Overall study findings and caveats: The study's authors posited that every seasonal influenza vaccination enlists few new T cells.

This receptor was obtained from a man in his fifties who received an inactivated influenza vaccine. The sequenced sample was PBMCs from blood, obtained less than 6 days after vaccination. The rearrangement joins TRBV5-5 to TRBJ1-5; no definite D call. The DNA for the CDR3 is TGTGCCAGCAGCCACTGGGCAGGCTTTGAGCCCCAGCATTTT. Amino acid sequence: CASSHWAGFEPQHF.